What follows are 29 T cell receptor beta chains derived from one specimen sequenced in a study of identical twins. TCRdb called the 5' RACE reads again in MiXCR, with one record for every CDR3 protein. Of 350,000 or so distinct CDR3 sequences in the sample, roughly 9% were seen once. Source material: naive T cells sorted from blood. These receptors were taken from a woman aged 45-59 years in good health.

This clonotype was counted between two and nine times. The V and J genes are TRBV25-1 and TRBJ2-1; D is undetermined. This CDR3 spans 12 amino acids. The V end lost 1 base, the J end lost 9 bases, and 7 bases lay between the germline ends. The germline V gene has CDR1 MGHDK and CDR2 SYGVNS. CDR3: CASSESPTEQFF. For the CDR3, the DNA is TGTGCCAGCAGTGAATCCCCAACTGAGCAGTTCTTC.

This clonotype was detected a few times. The gene calls are TRBV19 and TRBJ1-1; D call uncertain. With 2 bases removed from V and 5 bases from J, the gap between germline ends came to 9 bases. In germline, CDR1 is LNHDA, CDR2 SQIVND (reference sequence). The CDR3 covers 13 residues. The CDR3, as DNA: TGTGCCAGTAGTATACCGGGAGGGACTGAAGCTTTCTTT. Encoded protein: CASSIPGGTEAFF.

This clonotype has a count of ten or more. V usage is TRBV6-5 and J usage is TRBJ2-2; a possible D gene is TRBD2 (7 bases). The CDR3 spans 14 residues. Germline V lookup: CDR1 MNHEY, CDR2 SVGAGI. The ends were cut back, 4 bases at V and 7 bases at J, with 13 bases in the middle. Written as DNA, the CDR3 is TGTGCCAGCAGTTTTCGGGGGGCGAGCGGGGAGCTGTTTTTT. It yields the protein CASSFRGASGELFF.

This clonotype was detected only a few times. The V and J genes are TRBV20-1 and TRBJ1-1, with D unresolved. Trimming took off 3 bases at V and 1 base at J, with 6 bases between the two ends. CDR1 and CDR2 from the germline V gene are DFQATT and SNEGSKA (reference sequence). The CDR3 length is 12 residues. DNA of the CDR3: TGCAGTGCTAGGCAAACGAACACTGAAGCTTTCTTT. Translated, it gives CSARQTNTEAFF.

The rearrangement links TRBV28 to TRBJ1-3; TRBD1 aligns across 7 bases. The CDR3 spans 15 residues. The V and J ends lost 7 bases and 0 bases, in that order; junction bases with no gene match: 6. Germline CDR1 reads MDHEN; CDR2 reads SYDVKM. The CDR3 bases are TGTGCCAGCATTTCGGGACAGTTCTCTGGAAACACCATATATTTT. As protein: CASISGQFSGNTIYF.

This clonotype was picked up a small number of times. The genes are TRBV6-5 and TRBJ2-5; TRBD1 is a possible D gene (6 bases). The V gene lost 0 bases and the J gene lost 7 bases, with 21 bases spanning the gap. Germline-derived CDR1 and CDR2 are MNHEY and SVGAGI. The CDR3 sequence is 17 residues long. The CDR3 region has the DNA TGTGCCAGCAGTTACTCTTCCAGGGGCTCGGCGGTGGCGACCCAGTACTTC. Translated: CASSYSSRGSAVATQYF.

This clonotype has only a few counts. The CDR3 DNA is TGTGCCAGCAGTTCTTGGGGACCTGAGAGCATTCAGTACTTC. The encoded protein is CASSSWGPESIQYF. J is TRBJ2-4 and V is TRBV12-3 or TRBV12-4; D tentatively reads TRBD1 or TRBD2 (5 bases each). Trimming removed 4 bases at V and 9 bases at J, with 16 bases between. The CDR3 runs 14 residues.

This clonotype appeared a few times. The chain employs TRBV15 and TRBJ2-5; D gene ambiguous. V lost 1 base and J 4 bases, leaving 7 bases between the germline ends. The CDR3 spans 13 residues. Germline lookup yields CDR1 LNHNV and CDR2 YYDKDF (reference sequence). This CDR3 is CATSRGPLETQYF. CDR3 nucleotides: TGTGCCACCAGCAGAGGACCGTTAGAGACCCAGTACTTC.

Many counts were recorded for this clonotype. The chain has TRBV20-1 and TRBJ2-7; D is possibly TRBD2 (5 bases). Trimming shortened V by 0 bases and J by 7 bases, and 22 bases separated the two germline ends. Germline CDR1 is DFQATT and CDR2 is SNEGSKA (reference sequence). CDR3 length: 16 amino acids. CDR3 region: CSARDLTKTGLGEQYF. The DNA of the CDR3 is TGCAGTGCTAGAGATCTGACTAAGACGGGTTTGGGAGAGCAGTACTTC.

In this sample, this clonotype turned up a few times. The chain carries TRBV5-6 and TRBJ2-3, with a tentative D call TRBD2 (6 bases). There are 14 residues in the CDR3. With 6 bases removed from V and 2 bases from J, the gap between germline ends came to 13 bases. From germline, CDR1 is SGHDT and CDR2 YYEEEE. The CDR3 DNA follows: TGTGCCAGCACCGCGACTAGGTACACAGATACGCAGTATTTT. Translating it yields CASTATRYTDTQYF.

The gene calls are TRBV5-1 and TRBJ2-1, with D perhaps given as TRBD1 or TRBD2 (7 bases each). The CDR3 is made up of 18 amino acids. Looked up from germline, CDR1 is SGHRS and CDR2 is YFSETQ. Between the trimmed V and J ends, which lost 3 bases and 3 bases, there was a span of 22 bases. This CDR3 reads CASSSRQGRLADYNEQFF. In DNA form, the CDR3 reads TGCGCCAGCAGCTCCAGACAGGGACGGCTAGCGGACTACAATGAGCAGTTCTTC. Full variable domain (rest looked up from reference TRBV5-1 and TRBJ2-1): KAGVTQTPRYLIKTRGQQVTLSCSPISGHRSVSWYQQTPGQGLQFLFEYFSETQRNKGNFPGRFSGRQFSNSRSEMNVSTLELGDSALYLCASSSRQGRLADYNEQFFGPGTRLTVL.

This chain uses TRBV7-2 with TRBJ2-1; D is unresolved. Trimming removed 7 bases at V and 9 bases at J, with 7 bases between. The CDR3 sequence is 10 residues long. Looked up from germline, CDR1 is SGHTA and CDR2 is FQGNSA. The CDR3 spells CASIIGEQFF. The DNA for the CDR3 is TGTGCCAGCATTATCGGTGAGCAGTTCTTC.

The table lists this clonotype with a few counts. The genes are TRBV7-6 and TRBJ2-1; TRBD2 agrees at 10 bases. V lost 5 bases to trimming and J lost 7 bases; unmatched junction nucleotides: 11. Germline CDR1 reads SGHVS; CDR2 reads FNYEAQ. The CDR3 covers 16 residues. CDR3: CASSPTGLAIGNEQFF. The CDR3 nucleotides are TGTGCCAGCAGCCCCACGGGACTAGCGATCGGGAATGAGCAGTTCTTC.

In its sample, this clonotype was seen a few times. The V gene is TRBV6-5, the J gene TRBJ2-4; D is perhaps TRBD2 (6 bases). V was pared by 7 bases and J by 0 bases, with 13 bases between. The CDR3 spans 15 residues. Germline V CDR1 and CDR2: MNHEY, SVGAGI. As DNA, the CDR3 is TGTGCCAGCAACAGCGGAGGGATAGCCAAAAACATTCAGTACTTC. Translated, it gives CASNSGGIAKNIQYF.

The chain is built from TRBV2 and TRBJ2-7; 7 positions match TRBD1. The CDR3 totals 15 residues. The J segment lost 3 bases and the V segment lost 6 bases, leaving 11 bases of the junction unmatched. Germline V gene data show CDR1 as SNHLY and CDR2 as FYNNEI. The CDR3 reads CASSQGDRVLYEQYV. The CDR3 nucleotides read TGTGCCAGCAGCCAAGGAGACAGGGTCCTCTACGAGCAGTACGTC.

The sample holds a few counts of this clonotype. This rearrangement joins TRBV7-3 to TRBJ1-1; 9 bases line up with TRBD1. The CDR3 is 15 amino acids. From germline, CDR1 is SGHTA and CDR2 FQGTGA. After removal of 1 base from V and 5 bases from J, the junction contained 5 bases not matched to a gene. DNA for the CDR3: TGTGCCAGCAGCTTAAGGGGACAGGGAGTAACTGAAGCTTTCTTT. This encodes CASSLRGQGVTEAFF.

J is TRBJ2-3 and V is TRBV11-2; 10 bases are a match to TRBD2. In germline, CDR1 is SGHAT, CDR2 FQNNGV. The CDR3 extends over 15 amino acids. V lost 4 bases and J lost 1; bases outside the gene matches: 2. CDR3 in DNA: TGTGCCAGCAGCTGGGGGACTAGCGGCACAGATACGCAGTATTTT. Residues: CASSWGTSGTDTQYF.

This chain links TRBV20-1 with TRBJ1-5; unclear D gene. Trimming took off 7 bases at V and 6 bases at J, with 19 bases between the two ends. CDR3 length: 14 residues. Germline CDR1 DFQATT, CDR2 SNEGSKA (reference sequence). The CDR3 DNA is TGCAGTGTGACCTTGGCGAGGCAAGGTCAGCCCCAGCATTTT. Translation gives CSVTLARQGQPQHF.

The chain links TRBV2 to TRBJ2-7; D not certain. Trimming took off 1 base at V and 0 bases at J, with 7 bases between the two ends. CDR3 length: 14 amino acids. Germline lookup yields CDR1 SNHLY and CDR2 FYNNEI. The CDR3 DNA reads as TGTGCCAGCAGTGAAGTTACAGCCTCCTACGAGCAGTACGTC. Translation: CASSEVTASYEQYV.

The sample holds many counts of this clonotype. The V and J genes are TRBV14 and TRBJ2-1; D ambiguous. The CDR3 is 17 amino acids. CDR1 SGHDN and CDR2 FVKESK come from the germline V gene. The V gene lost 4 bases and the J gene lost 8 bases, with 24 bases spanning the gap. The DNA for the CDR3 is TGTGCCAGCAGCCTCAAATTCGGGCTAGTCAGTTCTCATGAGCAGTTCTTC. It encodes CASSLKFGLVSSHEQFF.

The genes are TRBV6-2 or TRBV6-3 and TRBJ2-2; D unclear. V was cut by 2 bases and J by 0 bases, with 7 bases left in between. CDR3 length: 15 residues. Germline V gene data show CDR1 as MNHEY and CDR2 as SVGEGT. Here the CDR3 DNA reads TGTGCCAGCAGTTACGGCGGATCGAACACCGGGGAGCTGTTTTTT. Translating gives CASSYGGSNTGELFF.

This clonotype was observed many times. The V and J genes are TRBV12-3 or TRBV12-4 and TRBJ1-1, with 8 bases matching TRBD1. The junction had 11 bases not matched to a gene; V was cut back by 7 bases and J by 10 bases. There are 13 residues in the CDR3. CDR3: CASNLQGGGRAFF. The CDR3 nucleotides read TGTGCCAGCAACCTACAGGGGGGCGGTAGAGCTTTCTTT.

This clonotype turned up a few times. V is TRBV6-6 and J is TRBJ2-7; TRBD2 matches at 10 bases. V dropped 2 bases and J dropped 2; count of bases not matched to a gene: 15. Germline V gene data show CDR1 as MNHNY and CDR2 as SVGAGI (reference sequence). The CDR3 extends over 19 amino acids. CDR3 DNA: TGTGCCAGCAGTTACGCACCGGCTAGCGGGAGACGAGCCCCCTACGAGCAGTACTTC. This encodes CASSYAPASGRRAPYEQYF.

This clonotype was observed a few times. The chain employs TRBV4-2 and TRBJ2-3; the D is unclear. V was clipped by 1 base and J by 1 base, with 9 bases between them. The CDR3 is 15 amino acids. Germline V gene sequence: CDR1 LGHNA, CDR2 YNFKEQ. The CDR3 loop reads CASSQGVGGTDTQYF. The CDR3 DNA sequence: TGTGCCAGCAGCCAAGGGGTTGGCGGCACAGATACGCAGTATTTT.

In this sample, this clonotype turned up a few times. At one boundary the junction diverges from the germline segment, which might be a read error. The J gene is TRBJ1-4, the V gene TRBV29-1; maybe TRBD1 (6 bases). CDR3 length equals 12 residues. Germline loops: CDR1 SQVTM, CDR2 ANQGSEA. DNA for the CDR3: TGCAGCGCGGACGCCGGGGGCCCTAAGGAGTCTTTT. This gives the protein CSADAGGPKESF.

This clonotype was recorded at least ten times. The chain links TRBV5-1 to TRBJ2-3; possibly TRBD1 or TRBD2 for D (5 bases each). This CDR3 is built from 15 residues. V lost 0 bases to trimming and J lost 4 bases, with 12 bases between them. Germline V CDR1 and CDR2: SGHRS, YFSETQ. The CDR3 DNA sequence: TGCGCCAGCAGCTTGGAGGGACGGGCGGCAGATACGCAGTATTTT. Residues: CASSLEGRAADTQYF.

This clonotype has just one count. The J gene is TRBJ2-1, the V gene TRBV7-6; 8 bases are a match to TRBD2. The germline gives CDR1 SGHVS, CDR2 FNYEAQ. The CDR3 length is 15 residues. The V segment lost 3 bases and the J segment 5 bases; nucleotides outside the gene matches: 6. The CDR3 DNA reads as TGTGCCAGCAGCTTCCGGGGGGGGATGGACAATGAGCAGTTCTTC. Translation gives CASSFRGGMDNEQFF. The variable domain in full, with the rest retrieved from reference TRBV7-6 and TRBJ2-1, is GAGVSQSPRYKVTKRGQDVALRCDPISGHVSLYWYRQALGQGPEFLTYFNYEAQQDKSGLPNDRFSAERPEGSISTLTIQRTEQRDSAMYRCASSFRGGMDNEQFFGPGTRLTVL.

There are a few counts of this clonotype. The DNA is omitted, as the CDR3 cannot be located on it reliably, and the CDR3 follows TCRdb's listing. The rearrangement links TRBV29-1 to TRBJ2-5; the DNA was not used to check the table's D call, TRBD1. Germline values: CDR1 SQVTM, CDR2 ANQGSEA. The CDR3 length is 15 residues, termini included. The CDR3 here is CSADGTPSGRETQYF.

This clonotype was detected a few times. The V call is TRBV6-1, the J call TRBJ2-3, with 9 bases that match TRBD2. Germline V gene data show CDR1 as MNHNS and CDR2 as SASEGT. The CDR3 runs 15 residues. J was trimmed by 0 bases and V by 3 bases; bases with no gene match: 1. The CDR3 coding sequence is TGTGCCAGCAGTGATAGCGGGAGAAGCACAGATACGCAGTATTTT. This gives the protein CASSDSGRSTDTQYF.